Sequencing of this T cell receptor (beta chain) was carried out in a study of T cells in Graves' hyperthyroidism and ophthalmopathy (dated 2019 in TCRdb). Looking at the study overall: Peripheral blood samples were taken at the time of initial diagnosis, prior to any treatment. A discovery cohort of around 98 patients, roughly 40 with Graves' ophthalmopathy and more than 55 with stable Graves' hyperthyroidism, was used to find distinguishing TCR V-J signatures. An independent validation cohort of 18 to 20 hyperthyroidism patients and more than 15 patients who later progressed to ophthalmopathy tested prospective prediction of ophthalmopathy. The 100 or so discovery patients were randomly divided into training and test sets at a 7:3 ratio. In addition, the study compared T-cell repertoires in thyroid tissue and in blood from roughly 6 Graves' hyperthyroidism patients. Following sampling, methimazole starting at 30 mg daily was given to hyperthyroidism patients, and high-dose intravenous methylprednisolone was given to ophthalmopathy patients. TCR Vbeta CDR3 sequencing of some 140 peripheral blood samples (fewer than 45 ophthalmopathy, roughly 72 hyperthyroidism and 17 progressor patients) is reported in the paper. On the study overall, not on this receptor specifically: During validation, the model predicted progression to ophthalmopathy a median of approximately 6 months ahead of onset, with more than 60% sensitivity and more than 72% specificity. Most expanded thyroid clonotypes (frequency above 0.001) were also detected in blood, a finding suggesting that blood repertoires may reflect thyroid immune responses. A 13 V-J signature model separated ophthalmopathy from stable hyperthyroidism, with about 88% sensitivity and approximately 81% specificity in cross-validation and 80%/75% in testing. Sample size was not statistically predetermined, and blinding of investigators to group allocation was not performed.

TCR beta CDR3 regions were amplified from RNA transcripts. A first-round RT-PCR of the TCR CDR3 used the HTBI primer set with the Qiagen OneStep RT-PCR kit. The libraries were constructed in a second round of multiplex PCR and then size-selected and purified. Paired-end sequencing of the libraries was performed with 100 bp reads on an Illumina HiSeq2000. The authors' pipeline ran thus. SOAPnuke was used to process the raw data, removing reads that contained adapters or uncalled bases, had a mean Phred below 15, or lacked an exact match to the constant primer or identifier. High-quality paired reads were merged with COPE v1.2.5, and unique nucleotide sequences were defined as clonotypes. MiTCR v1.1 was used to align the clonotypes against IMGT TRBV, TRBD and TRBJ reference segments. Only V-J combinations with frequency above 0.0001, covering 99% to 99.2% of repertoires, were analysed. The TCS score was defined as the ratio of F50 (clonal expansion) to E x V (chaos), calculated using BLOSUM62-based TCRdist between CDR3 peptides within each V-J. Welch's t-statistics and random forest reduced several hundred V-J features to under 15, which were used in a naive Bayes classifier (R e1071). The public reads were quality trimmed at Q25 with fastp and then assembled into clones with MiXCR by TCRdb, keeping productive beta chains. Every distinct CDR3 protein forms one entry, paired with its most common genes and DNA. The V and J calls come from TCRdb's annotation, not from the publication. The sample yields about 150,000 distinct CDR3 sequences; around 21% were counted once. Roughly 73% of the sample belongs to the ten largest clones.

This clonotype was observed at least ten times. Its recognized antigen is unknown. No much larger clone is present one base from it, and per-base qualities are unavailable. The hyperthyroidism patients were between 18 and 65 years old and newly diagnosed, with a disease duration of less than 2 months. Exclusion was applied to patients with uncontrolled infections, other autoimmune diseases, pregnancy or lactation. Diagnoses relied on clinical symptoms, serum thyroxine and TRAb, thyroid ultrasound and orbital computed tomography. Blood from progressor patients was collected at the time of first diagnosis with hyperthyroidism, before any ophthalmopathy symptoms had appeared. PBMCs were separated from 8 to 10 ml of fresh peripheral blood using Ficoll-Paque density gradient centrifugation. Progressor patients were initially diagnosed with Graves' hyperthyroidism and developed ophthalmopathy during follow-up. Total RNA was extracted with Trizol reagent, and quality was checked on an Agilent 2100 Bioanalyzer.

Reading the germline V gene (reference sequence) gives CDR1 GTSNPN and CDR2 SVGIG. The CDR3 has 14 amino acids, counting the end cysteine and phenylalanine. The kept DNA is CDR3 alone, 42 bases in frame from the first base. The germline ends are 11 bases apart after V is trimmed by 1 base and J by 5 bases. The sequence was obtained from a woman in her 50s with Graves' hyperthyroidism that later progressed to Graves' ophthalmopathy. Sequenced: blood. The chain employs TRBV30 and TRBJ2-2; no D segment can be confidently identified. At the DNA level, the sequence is TGTGCCTGGAGTGCCGTTGGCCAAACCGGGGAGCTGTTTTTT. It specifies CAWSAVGQTGELFF.